The clone carrying this T cell receptor (beta chain) was seen a handful of times. This specimen belongs to a study of T-cell reconstitution after alpha-beta-depleted transplantation in children. A TCRbeta library incorporating unique molecular identifiers was prepared. TCRdb used MiXCR to reprocess the PCR reads, holding one entry per CDR3 protein. The sample records about 980,000 distinct CDR3 sequences, about 29% being singletons. There are 17 residues in the CDR3. V was trimmed by 6 bases and J by 1 base, leaving 23 bases between them. Per germline, CDR1 SGHRS and CDR2 YFSETQ. The chain carries TRBV5-1 and TRBJ2-7, with D possibly matching TRBD2 (6 bases). The sequence came from a boy less than two years old who had a stem cell transplant for SCID, so the T cells may come from the graft donor. Source: PBMCs, mostly from graft donor cells, taken 360 days after TCRalphabeta/CD19-depleted stem cell transplant. CDR3 nucleotide sequence: TGCGCCAGCAAAAAGGAGGGGTGGACGCTAAAATCCTACGAGCAGTACTTC. Its translation is CASKKEGWTLKSYEQYF. Combining the CDR3 with reference TRBV5-1 and TRBJ2-7 gives the whole variable domain KAGVTQTPRYLIKTRGQQVTLSCSPISGHRSVSWYQQTPGQGLQFLFEYFSETQRNKGNFPGRFSGRQFSNSRSEMNVSTLELGDSALYLCASKKEGWTLKSYEQYFGPGTRLTVT.